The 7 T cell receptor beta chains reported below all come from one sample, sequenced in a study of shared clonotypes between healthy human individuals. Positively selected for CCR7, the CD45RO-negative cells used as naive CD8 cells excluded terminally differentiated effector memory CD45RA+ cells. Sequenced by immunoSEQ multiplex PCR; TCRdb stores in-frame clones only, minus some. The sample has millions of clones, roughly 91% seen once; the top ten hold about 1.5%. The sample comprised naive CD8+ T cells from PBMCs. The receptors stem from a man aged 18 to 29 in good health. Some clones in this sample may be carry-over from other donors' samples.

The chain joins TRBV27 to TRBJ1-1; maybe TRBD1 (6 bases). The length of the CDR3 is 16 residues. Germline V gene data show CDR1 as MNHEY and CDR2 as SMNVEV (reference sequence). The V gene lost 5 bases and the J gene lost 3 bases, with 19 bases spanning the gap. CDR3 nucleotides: TGTGCCAGCAGTCTGAGGAGGGGGTACGGCGACACTGAAGCTTTCTTT. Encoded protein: CASSLRRGYGDTEAFF.

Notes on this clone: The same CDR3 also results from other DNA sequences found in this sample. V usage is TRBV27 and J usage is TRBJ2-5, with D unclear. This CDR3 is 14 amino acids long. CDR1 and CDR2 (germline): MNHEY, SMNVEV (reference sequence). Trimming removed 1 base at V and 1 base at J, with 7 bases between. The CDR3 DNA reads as TGTGCCAGCAGTTTATTGTGGGGCCAAGAGACCCAGTACTTC. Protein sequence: CASSLLWGQETQYF.

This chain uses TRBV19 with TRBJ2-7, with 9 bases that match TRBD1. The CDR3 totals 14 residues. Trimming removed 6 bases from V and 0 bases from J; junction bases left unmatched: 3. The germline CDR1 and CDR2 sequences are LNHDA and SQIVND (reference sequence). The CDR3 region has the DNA TGTGCCAGTAGATGGGGACAGGGCTCCTACGAGCAGTACTTC. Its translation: CASRWGQGSYEQYF.

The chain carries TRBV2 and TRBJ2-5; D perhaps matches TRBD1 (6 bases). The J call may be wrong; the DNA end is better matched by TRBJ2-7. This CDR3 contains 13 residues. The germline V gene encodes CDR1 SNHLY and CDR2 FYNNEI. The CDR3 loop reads CARRRQDTYEQYF. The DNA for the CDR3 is TGTGCCAGACGCCGACAGGACACCTACGAGCAGTACTTC.

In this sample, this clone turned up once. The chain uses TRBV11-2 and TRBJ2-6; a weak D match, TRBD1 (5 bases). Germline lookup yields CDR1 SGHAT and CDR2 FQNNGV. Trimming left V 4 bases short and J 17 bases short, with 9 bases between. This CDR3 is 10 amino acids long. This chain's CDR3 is CASSSGQVTF. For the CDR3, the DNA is TGTGCCAGCAGCTCCGGACAAGTGACTTTC.

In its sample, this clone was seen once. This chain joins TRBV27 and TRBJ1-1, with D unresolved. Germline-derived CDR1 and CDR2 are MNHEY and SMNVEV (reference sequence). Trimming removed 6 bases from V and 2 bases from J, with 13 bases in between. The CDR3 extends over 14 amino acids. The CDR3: CASREAPRNTEAFF. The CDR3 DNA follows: TGTGCCAGCAGGGAGGCCCCTCGAAACACTGAAGCTTTCTTT.

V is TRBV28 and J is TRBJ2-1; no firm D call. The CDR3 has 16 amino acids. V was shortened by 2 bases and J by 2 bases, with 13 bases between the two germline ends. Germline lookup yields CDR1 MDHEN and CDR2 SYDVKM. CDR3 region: CASSLGWWVAYNEQFF. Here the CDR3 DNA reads TGTGCCAGCAGTTTAGGTTGGTGGGTCGCCTACAATGAGCAGTTCTTC.